The 5 T cell receptor beta chains in this list originate from one sample, sequenced in a study of blood T cells in healthy people across ages. It was with a sample-barcoded 5' primer and a J-beta primer mix that a second PCR of roughly 6 to 12 cycles was run. TCRdb itself ran the 5' RACE reads through MiXCR, one entry per CDR3 protein. The data hold hundreds of thousands of distinct CDR3 sequences, with around three fifths observed a single time. The sample taken for sequencing was blood. The receptors originated from a man in his 60s in good health.

The chain links TRBV5-1 to TRBJ2-2; D is perhaps TRBD2 (7 bases). This CDR3 spans 17 amino acids. V was clipped by 1 base and J by 2 bases, with 15 bases between them. CDR1 and CDR2 from the germline V gene are SGHRS and YFSETQ. CDR3: CASSLRGAPANTGELFF. CDR3 nucleotide sequence: TGCGCCAGCAGCTTGCGGGGGGCCCCCGCAAACACCGGGGAGCTGTTTTTT.

V and J are TRBV25-1 and TRBJ2-7, with 10 bases matching TRBD1. The CDR3 runs to 17 residues. Germline V gene data show CDR1 as MGHDK and CDR2 as SYGVNS. The trim removed 7 bases at V and 5 bases at J, leaving 17 bases unmatched. The CDR3 is CASKAKTPRDRGNEQYF. The CDR3 DNA reads as TGTGCCAGCAAAGCAAAAACACCCCGGGACAGGGGTAACGAGCAGTACTTC.

This clonotype occurred a few times. The chain uses TRBV20-1 and TRBJ2-1; 9 nucleotides align to TRBD2. The J segment lost 2 bases and the V segment lost 3 bases, leaving 8 bases of the junction unmatched. Germline lookup yields CDR1 DFQATT and CDR2 SNEGSKA (reference sequence). The CDR3 extends over 16 amino acids. This CDR3 reads CSASALSGGPYNEQFF. Written as DNA, the CDR3 is TGCAGTGCTAGTGCCTTGAGCGGGGGGCCCTACAATGAGCAGTTCTTC.

The V call is TRBV29-1, the J call TRBJ2-5, with 7 bases matching TRBD1. The CDR3 runs 13 residues. Per the germline V gene, CDR1 is SQVTM and CDR2 is ANQGSEA. V lost 1 base and J lost 5; bases outside the gene matches: 4. The CDR3 nucleotides read TGCAGCGTTGAAGGGGTCAGGGGGGAGACCCAGTACTTC. Encoded protein: CSVEGVRGETQYF.

This sequence joins TRBV6-1 and TRBJ1-4, with D unclear. The CDR3 length is 14 residues. Germline V gene data show CDR1 as MNHNS and CDR2 as SASEGT. The ends were cut back, 1 base at V and 8 bases at J, with 11 bases in the middle. In DNA form, the CDR3 reads TGTGCCAGCAGTGAAGTCACGTCCCCCGAAAAACTGTTTTTT. It encodes CASSEVTSPEKLFF.